The present TCR beta chain was sequenced within a study of naive and memory T cell subsets. The beta constant-region primer was an equimolar mix of two oligonucleotides covering TRBC1 and TRBC2. The ligated cDNA underwent four PCR rounds using SP2 and nested alpha and beta constant-region primers. An oligonucleotide with the SP2 primer and a 12-nucleotide UMI was ligated to the cDNA 3' end. TCRdb used MiXCR to reprocess the UMI-ligation and nested PCR reads, holding one entry per CDR3 protein. This repertoire shows over 110,000 distinct CDR3 sequences, 15% to 20% found once; its top ten account for about 0.57%. The CDR3 has 15 amino acids. Germline V lookup: CDR1 SGHVS, CDR2 FQNEAQ. V gave up 5 bases and J gave up 4 bases; unmatched junction bases: 9. This clonotype was seen a handful of times. What it recognizes is unknown. Whole-study findings and limits: Naive repertoires, especially CD8, held a few larger clonotypes, possibly memory cells re-expressing CD45RA. RNA-based TCR counts may shift with T cell activation and differentiation.

The chain links TRBV7-8 to TRBJ2-3, with 7 bases matching TRBD2. Sequenced: naive CD8+ T cells from blood. The TCR originated in a human donor in good health. The CDR3 is CASSPDTRESDTQYF. CDR3 coding DNA: TGTGCCAGCAGCCCCGATACGCGGGAGTCAGATACGCAGTATTTT.